The entry below describes one T cell receptor (beta chain). A second about 7 to 11 cycle PCR used barcoded and J-beta primers. Each cDNA molecule, via a template-switch adaptor with 12 random nucleotides, was tagged. No fewer than 2.5 million CDR3-containing paired-end reads came from each sample. TCRdb re-called the 5' RACE reads with MiXCR, one entry per CDR3 protein. The profile shows more than 700,000 distinct CDR3 sequences, 35% to 50% of them singletons. Per-sample yields of isolated PBMCs were at least 7 million. There were at least 6 micrograms of total RNA extracted from every sample. The data were taken from a study of blood T cells in healthy people across ages. Trimming took 0 bases from V and 5 from J; bases not matched to a gene: 7. Germline-derived CDR1 and CDR2 are MNHEY and SMNVEV (reference sequence). This CDR3 is 16 amino acids long.

The sequenced sample consisted of blood. The chain couples TRBV27 to TRBJ1-5; 7 nucleotides match TRBD1. The origin of this receptor is an elderly man in good health. The DNA for the CDR3 is TGTGCCAGCAGTTTATCGCGGACAGGAAGCCATCAGCCCCAGCATTTT. It yields the protein CASSLSRTGSHQPQHF.